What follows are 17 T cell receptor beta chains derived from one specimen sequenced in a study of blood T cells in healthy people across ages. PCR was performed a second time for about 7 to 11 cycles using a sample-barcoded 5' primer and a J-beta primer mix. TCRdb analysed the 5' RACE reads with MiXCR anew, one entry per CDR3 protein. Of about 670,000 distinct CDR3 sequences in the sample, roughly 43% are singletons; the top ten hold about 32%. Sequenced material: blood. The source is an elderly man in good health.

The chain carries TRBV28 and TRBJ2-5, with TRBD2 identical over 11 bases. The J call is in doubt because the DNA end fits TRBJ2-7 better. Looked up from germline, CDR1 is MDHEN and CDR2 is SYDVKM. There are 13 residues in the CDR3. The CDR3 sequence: CAVRTSGGYEQYF. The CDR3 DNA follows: TGTGCCGTCAGAACTAGCGGGGGCTACGAGCAGTACTTC.

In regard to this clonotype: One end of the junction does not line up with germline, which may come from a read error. The CDR3 region is CSVGRTGEAGAAYTDTRYF. The CDR3 DNA is TGCAGCGTTGGACGTACAGGGGAAGCGGGGGCCGCGTACACAGATACGCGGTATTTT. The rearrangement links TRBV29-1 to TRBJ2-3; D possibly corresponds to TRBD2 (8 bases). Germline loops: CDR1 SQVTM, CDR2 ANQGSEA. This CDR3 is built from 19 residues.

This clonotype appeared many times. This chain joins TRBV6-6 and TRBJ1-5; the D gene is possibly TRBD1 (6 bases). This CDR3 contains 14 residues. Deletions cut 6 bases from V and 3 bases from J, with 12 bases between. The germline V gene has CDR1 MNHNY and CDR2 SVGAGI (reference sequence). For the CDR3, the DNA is TGTGCCAGCAGCCGACAGGAGGACAATCAGCCCCAGCATTTT. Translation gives CASSRQEDNQPQHF.

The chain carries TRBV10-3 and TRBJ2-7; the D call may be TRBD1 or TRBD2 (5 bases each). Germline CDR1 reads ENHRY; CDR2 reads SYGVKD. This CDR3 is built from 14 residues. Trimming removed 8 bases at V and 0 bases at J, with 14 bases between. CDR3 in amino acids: CAIGRDPSSYEQYF. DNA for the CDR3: TGTGCCATCGGCCGGGACCCCAGCTCCTACGAGCAGTACTTC.

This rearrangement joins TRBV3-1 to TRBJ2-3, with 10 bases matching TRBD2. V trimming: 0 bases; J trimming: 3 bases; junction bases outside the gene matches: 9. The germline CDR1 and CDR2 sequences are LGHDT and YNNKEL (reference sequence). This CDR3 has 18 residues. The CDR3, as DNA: TGTGCCAGCAGCCAAGATCTCCTAGCGGGAGCCTCGACAGATACGCAGTATTTT. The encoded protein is CASSQDLLAGASTDTQYF.

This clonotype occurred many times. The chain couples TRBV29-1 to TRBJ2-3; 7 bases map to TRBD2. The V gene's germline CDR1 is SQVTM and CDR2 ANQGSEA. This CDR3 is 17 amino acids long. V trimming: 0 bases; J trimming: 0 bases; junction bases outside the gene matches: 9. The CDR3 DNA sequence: TGCAGCGTTGAAGATTTCGCGGGAGTTGGAAGCACAGATACGCAGTATTTT. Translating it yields CSVEDFAGVGSTDTQYF.

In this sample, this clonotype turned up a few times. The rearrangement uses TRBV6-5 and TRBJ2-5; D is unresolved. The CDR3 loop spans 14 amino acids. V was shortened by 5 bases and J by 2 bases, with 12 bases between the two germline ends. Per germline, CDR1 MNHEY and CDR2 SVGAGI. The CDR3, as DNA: TGTGCCAGCAGTGGCACCCGGAGTCAAGAGACCCAGTACTTC. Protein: CASSGTRSQETQYF.

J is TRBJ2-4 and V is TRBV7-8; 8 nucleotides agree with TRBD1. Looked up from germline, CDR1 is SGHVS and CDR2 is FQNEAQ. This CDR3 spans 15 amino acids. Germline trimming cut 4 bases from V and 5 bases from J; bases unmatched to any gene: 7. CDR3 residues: CASSWSRGRENIQYF. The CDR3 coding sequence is TGTGCCAGCAGCTGGTCCAGGGGGCGCGAAAACATTCAGTACTTC.

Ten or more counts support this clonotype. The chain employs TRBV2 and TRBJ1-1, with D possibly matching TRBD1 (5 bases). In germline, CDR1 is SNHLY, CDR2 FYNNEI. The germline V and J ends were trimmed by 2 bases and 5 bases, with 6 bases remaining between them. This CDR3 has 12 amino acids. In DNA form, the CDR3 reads TGTGCCAGCAGTGAACAGGGAACTGAAGCTTTCTTT. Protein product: CASSEQGTEAFF.

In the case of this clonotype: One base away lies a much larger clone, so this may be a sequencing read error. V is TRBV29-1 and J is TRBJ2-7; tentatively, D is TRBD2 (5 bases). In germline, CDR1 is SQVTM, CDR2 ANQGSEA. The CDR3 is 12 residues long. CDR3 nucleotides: TGCGGCGTTACTAGGGCAGGCTACGAGCAGTACTTC. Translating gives CGVTRAGYEQYF.

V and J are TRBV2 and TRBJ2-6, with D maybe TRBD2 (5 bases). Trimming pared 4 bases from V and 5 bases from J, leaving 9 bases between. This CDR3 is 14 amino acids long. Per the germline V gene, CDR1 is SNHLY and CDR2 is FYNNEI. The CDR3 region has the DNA TGTGCCAGCAGTGCGGAGGAGCGGGCCAACGTCCTGACTTTC. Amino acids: CASSAEERANVLTF. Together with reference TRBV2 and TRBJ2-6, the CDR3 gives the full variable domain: EPEVTQTPSHQVTQMGQEVILRCVPISNHLYFYWYRQILGQKVEFLVSFYNNEISEKSEIFDDQFSVERPDGSNFTLKIRSTKLEDSAMYFCASSAEERANVLTFGAGSRLTVL.

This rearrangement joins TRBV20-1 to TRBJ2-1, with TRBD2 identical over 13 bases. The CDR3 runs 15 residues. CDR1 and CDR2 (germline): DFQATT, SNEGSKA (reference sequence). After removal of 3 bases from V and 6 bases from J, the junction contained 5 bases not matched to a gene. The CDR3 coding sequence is TGCAGTGCTAGTCAGAGACTAGCGGGGGGCAATGAGCAGTTCTTC. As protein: CSASQRLAGGNEQFF.

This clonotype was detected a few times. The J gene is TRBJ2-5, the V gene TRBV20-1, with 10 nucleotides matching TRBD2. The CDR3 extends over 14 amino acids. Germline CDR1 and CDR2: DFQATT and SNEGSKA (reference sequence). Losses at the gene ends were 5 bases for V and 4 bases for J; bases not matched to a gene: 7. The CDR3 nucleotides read TGCAGTGCTCGAGCTTGGACTAGCGGAGAGACCCAGTACTTC. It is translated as CSARAWTSGETQYF.

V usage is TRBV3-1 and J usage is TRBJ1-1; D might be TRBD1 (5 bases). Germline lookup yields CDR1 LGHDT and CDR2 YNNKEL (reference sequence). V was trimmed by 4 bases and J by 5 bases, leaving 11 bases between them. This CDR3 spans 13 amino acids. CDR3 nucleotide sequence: TGTGCCAGCAGCCCGCAGGGTAGGACTGAAGCTTTCTTT. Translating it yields CASSPQGRTEAFF. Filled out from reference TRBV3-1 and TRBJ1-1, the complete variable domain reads DTAVSQTPKYLVTQMGNDKSIKCEQNLGHDTMYWYKQDSKKFLKIMFSYNNKELIINETVPNRFSPKSPDKAHLNLHINSLELGDSAVYFCASSPQGRTEAFFGQGTRLTVV.

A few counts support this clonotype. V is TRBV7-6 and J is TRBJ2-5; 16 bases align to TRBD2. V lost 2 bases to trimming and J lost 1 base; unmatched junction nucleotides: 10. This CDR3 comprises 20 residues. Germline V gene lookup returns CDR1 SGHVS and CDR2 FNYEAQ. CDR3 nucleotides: TGTGCCAGCAGCTTATCGCTGACGGGACTAGCGGGAGGGATCCAAGAGACCCAGTACTTC. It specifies CASSLSLTGLAGGIQETQYF.

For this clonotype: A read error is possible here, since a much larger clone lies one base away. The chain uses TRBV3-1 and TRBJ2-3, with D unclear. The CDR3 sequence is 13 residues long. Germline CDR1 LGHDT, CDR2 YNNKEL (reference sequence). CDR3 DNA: TGTGTCAGCACCTCCCGTCTGGCAGATACGCAGTATTTT. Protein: CVSTSRLADTQYF.

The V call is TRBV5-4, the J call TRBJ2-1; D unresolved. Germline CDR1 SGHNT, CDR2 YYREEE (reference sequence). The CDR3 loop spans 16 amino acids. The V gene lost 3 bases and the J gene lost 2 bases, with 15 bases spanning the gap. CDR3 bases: TGTGCCAGCAGCTCCCTCGCAGCTAAAGCCTACAATGAGCAGTTCTTC. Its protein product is CASSSLAAKAYNEQFF.